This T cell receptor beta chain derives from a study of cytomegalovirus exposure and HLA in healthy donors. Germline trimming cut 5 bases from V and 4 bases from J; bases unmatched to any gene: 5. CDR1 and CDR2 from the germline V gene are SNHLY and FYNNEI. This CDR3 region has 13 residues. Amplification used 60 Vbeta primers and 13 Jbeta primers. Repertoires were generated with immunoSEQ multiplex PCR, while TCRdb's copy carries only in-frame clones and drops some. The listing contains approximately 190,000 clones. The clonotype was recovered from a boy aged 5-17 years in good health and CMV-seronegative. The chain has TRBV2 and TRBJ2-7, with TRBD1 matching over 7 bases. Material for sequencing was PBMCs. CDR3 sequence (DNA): TGTGCCAGCAGTATCAAGGGGGCGTACGAGCAGTACTTC. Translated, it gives CASSIKGAYEQYF.